Each of the 8 T cell receptor beta chains below was sequenced from the same sample in a study of identical twins. From the 5' RACE reads, TCRdb called clonotypes with MiXCR, one entry per CDR3 protein. The table records some 320,000 distinct CDR3 sequences, approximately 13% of them present only once. The sample also formed part of further work on yellow fever vaccine responses in identical twins.

Sequencing was performed on CD8+ T cells sorted from blood. The receptors were gathered from a woman aged 18-29 years in good health.

In this sample, this clonotype turned up a few times. The J gene is TRBJ2-1, the V gene TRBV28, with 9 bases matching TRBD2. After removal of 2 bases from V and 4 bases from J, the junction contained 6 bases not matched to a gene. The CDR3 runs to 16 residues. The germline gives CDR1 MDHEN, CDR2 SYDVKM. In DNA, the CDR3 is TGTGCCAGCAGTTTAGAGCTAGCGGGAACTTACAATGAGCAGTTCTTC. This codes for CASSLELAGTYNEQFF.

This clonotype was seen more than once but under ten times. The chain is built from TRBV28 and TRBJ1-2; the D is unclear. Germline CDR1 reads MDHEN; CDR2 reads SYDVKM. CDR3 length equals 12 residues. Deletions cut 5 bases from V and 4 bases from J, with 8 bases between. For the CDR3, the DNA is TGTGCCAGCAGTGATAATGGCTATGGCTACACCTTC. Protein: CASSDNGYGYTF.

The V gene is TRBV15, the J gene TRBJ2-1, with D perhaps TRBD1 (5 bases). The germline V and J ends were trimmed by 2 bases and 1 base, with 15 bases remaining between them. The CDR3 is 17 amino acids. CDR1 is LNHNV, CDR2 YYDKDF, per germline (reference sequence). The DNA for the CDR3 is TGTGCCACCAGCAGACCCTACGGACAAAGTTCCTACAATGAGCAGTTCTTC. Translating it yields CATSRPYGQSSYNEQFF.

The chain couples TRBV5-5 to TRBJ1-4; a weak D match, TRBD1 (5 bases). V lost 2 bases to trimming and J lost 12 bases, with 17 bases between them. Germline CDR1 is SGHKS and CDR2 is YYEKEE (reference sequence). The CDR3 extends over 14 amino acids. DNA for the CDR3: TGTGCCAGCAGCTTAGAATCCGGGGCGAGACAACTGTTTTTT. It yields the protein CASSLESGARQLFF.

This rearrangement joins TRBV20-1 to TRBJ1-1; D is unresolved. Germline CDR1 DFQATT, CDR2 SNEGSKA (reference sequence). This CDR3 spans 12 amino acids. Trimming stripped 4 bases from V and 4 bases from J, with 10 bases between. In DNA, the CDR3 is TGCAGTGCTAAAGCAGTGAGCACTGAAGCTTTCTTT. Residues: CSAKAVSTEAFF.

This clonotype was seen more than once but under ten times. The chain has TRBV5-1 and TRBJ1-1; a possible D gene is TRBD1 (6 bases). The CDR3 loop spans 14 amino acids. V was clipped by 4 bases and J by 4 bases, with 14 bases between them. The germline gives CDR1 SGHRS, CDR2 YFSETQ. The CDR3 loop is CASSPTQGRTEAFF. CDR3 nucleotides: TGCGCCAGCAGCCCTACCCAGGGGCGCACTGAAGCTTTCTTT.

The V and J genes are TRBV12-3 or TRBV12-4 and TRBJ1-5; D is perhaps TRBD1 (6 bases). The V end was cut by 3 bases, the J end by 4 bases, with 7 bases between. CDR3 length equals 13 residues. Written as DNA, the CDR3 is TGTGCCAGCAGTTTGAGGGGGAATCAGCCCCAGCATTTT. Protein: CASSLRGNQPQHF.

This clonotype was recorded a few times. The gene calls are TRBV28 and TRBJ2-3, with D possibly being TRBD1 or TRBD2 (5 bases each). CDR1 is MDHEN, CDR2 SYDVKM, per germline. The V and J ends lost 2 bases and 5 bases respectively, with 14 bases between them. The CDR3 loop spans 15 amino acids. This CDR3 reads CASSLLHGGRDTQYF. The CDR3 bases are TGTGCCAGCAGTTTACTCCATGGGGGAAGAGATACGCAGTATTTT.